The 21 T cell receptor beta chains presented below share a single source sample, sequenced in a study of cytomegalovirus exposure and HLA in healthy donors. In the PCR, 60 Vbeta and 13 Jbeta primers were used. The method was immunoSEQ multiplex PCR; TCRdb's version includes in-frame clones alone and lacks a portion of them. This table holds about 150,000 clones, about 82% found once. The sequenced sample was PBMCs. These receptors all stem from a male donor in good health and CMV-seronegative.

CDR3 in amino acids: CASRGEREGQGNEQFF. The CDR3 region has the DNA TGTGCCAGCAGGGGCGAGCGGGAGGGCCAGGGAAATGAGCAGTTCTTC. The genes are TRBV13 and TRBJ2-1, with 10 bases identical to TRBD2. The CDR3 covers 16 residues. Trimming took 6 bases from V and 7 from J; bases not matched to a gene: 12. Germline loops: CDR1 PRHDT, CDR2 FYEKMQ (reference sequence). The full variable domain, its missing parts supplied by reference TRBV13 and TRBJ2-1, is AAGVIQSPRHLIKEKRETATLKCYPIPRHDTVYWYQQGPGQDPQFLISFYEKMQSDKGSIPDRFSAQQFSDYHSELNMSSLELGDSALYFCASRGEREGQGNEQFFGPGTRLTVL.

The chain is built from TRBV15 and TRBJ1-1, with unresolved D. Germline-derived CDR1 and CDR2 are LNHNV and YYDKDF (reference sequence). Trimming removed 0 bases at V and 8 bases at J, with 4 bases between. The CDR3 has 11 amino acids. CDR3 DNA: TGTGCCACCAGCAGAGAGAGGGAAGCTTTCTTT. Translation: CATSREREAFF.

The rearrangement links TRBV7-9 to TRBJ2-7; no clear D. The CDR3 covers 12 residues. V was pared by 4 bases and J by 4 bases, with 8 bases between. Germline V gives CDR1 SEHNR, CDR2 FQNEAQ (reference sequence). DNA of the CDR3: TGTGCCAGCAGCTCGCGTCGGTACGAGCAGTACTTC. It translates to CASSSRRYEQYF.

This CDR3 reads CASSSLGNPRGKNIQYF. For the CDR3, the DNA is TGTGCCAGCAGTTCCCTGGGAAACCCTCGGGGCAAAAACATTCAGTACTTC. The chain employs TRBV27 and TRBJ2-4; perhaps TRBD2 as D (5 bases). Germline CDR1 reads MNHEY; CDR2 reads SMNVEV (reference sequence). Trimming took 4 bases from V and 3 from J, leaving 19 bases between them. The CDR3 extends over 17 amino acids.

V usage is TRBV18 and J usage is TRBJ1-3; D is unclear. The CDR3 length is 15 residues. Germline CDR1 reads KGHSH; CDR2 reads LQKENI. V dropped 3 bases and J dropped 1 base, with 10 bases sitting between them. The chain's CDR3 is CASSPQDGSGNTIYF. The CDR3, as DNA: TGTGCCAGCTCACCCCAAGACGGGTCTGGAAACACCATATATTTT.

CDR3 sequence (DNA): TGTGCCAGCAGCCCACGGACTAGCGGGAGGAACTACGAGCAGTACTTC. Amino acids: CASSPRTSGRNYEQYF. The chain has TRBV7-2 and TRBJ2-7, with 14 bases aligning to TRBD2. After removal of 5 bases from V and 3 bases from J, the junction contained 6 bases not matched to a gene. The CDR3 runs to 16 residues. CDR1 is SGHTA and CDR2 is FQGNSA in the germline V gene.

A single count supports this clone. The CDR3 DNA follows: TGTGCCAGCAGTGGAGACAGGTTTGACACCGGGGAGCTGTTTTTT. Its translation is CASSGDRFDTGELFF. The chain is built from TRBV2 and TRBJ2-2; D is possibly TRBD1 (6 bases). Trimming left V 4 bases short and J 3 bases short, with 12 bases between. Looked up from germline, CDR1 is SNHLY and CDR2 is FYNNEI. This CDR3 comprises 15 residues.

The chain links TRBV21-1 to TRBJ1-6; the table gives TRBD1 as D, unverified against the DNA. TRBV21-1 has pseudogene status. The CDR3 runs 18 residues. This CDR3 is CASSATWAEGFTISPLHF. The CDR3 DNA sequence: TGTGCCAGCAGCGCAACTTGGGCAGAAGGATTCACGATTTCACCCCTCCACTTT.

The DNA for the CDR3 is TGTGCCAGCACCACCGACCGGGAGCCCTACGAGCAGTACTTC. It encodes CASTTDREPYEQYF. This chain links TRBV27 with TRBJ2-7, with TRBD2 as a possible D gene (6 bases). Trimming took off 7 bases at V and 2 bases at J, with 15 bases between the two ends. The CDR3 length is 14 residues. Per the germline V gene, CDR1 is MNHEY and CDR2 is SMNVEV (reference sequence).

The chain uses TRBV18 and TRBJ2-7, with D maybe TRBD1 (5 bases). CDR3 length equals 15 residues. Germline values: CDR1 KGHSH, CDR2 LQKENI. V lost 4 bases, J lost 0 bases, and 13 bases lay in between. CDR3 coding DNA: TGTGCCAGCTCACTCCAGGGCTCGTCCTCCTACGAGCAGTACTTC. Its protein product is CASSLQGSSSYEQYF. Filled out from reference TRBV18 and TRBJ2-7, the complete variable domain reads NAGVMQNPRHLVRRRGQEARLRCSPMKGHSHVYWYRQLPEEGLKFMVYLQKENIIDESGMPKERFSAEFPKEGPSILRIQQVVRGDSAAYFCASSLQGSSSYEQYFGPGTRLTVT.

As DNA, the CDR3 is TGTGCCAGCAGCGGGGCGACTAGCGGGCTCCAAGAGACCCAGTACTTC. Translation gives CASSGATSGLQETQYF. J is TRBJ2-5 and V is TRBV5-4; TRBD2 aligns across 10 bases. The germline CDR1 and CDR2 sequences are SGHNT and YYREEE (reference sequence). Germline trimming cut 4 bases from V and 1 base from J; bases unmatched to any gene: 7. The CDR3 consists of 16 residues.

For the CDR3, the DNA is TGTGCCTGGAGTGTATGGGGAGGGGGGATATATGAGCAGTTCTTC. It specifies CAWSVWGGGIYEQFF. This sequence joins TRBV30 and TRBJ2-1; a weak D match, TRBD2 (7 bases). V was pared by 0 bases and J by 8 bases, with 17 bases between. Per the germline V gene, CDR1 is GTSNPN and CDR2 is SVGIG (reference sequence). The CDR3 has 15 amino acids. The complete variable domain, with remaining parts taken from reference TRBV30 and TRBJ2-1, reads SQTIHQWPATLVQPVGSPLSLECTVEGTSNPNLYWYRQAAGRGLQLLFYSVGIGQISSEVPQNLSASRPQDRQFILSSKKLLLSDSGFYLCAWSVWGGGIYEQFFGPGTRLTVL.

As DNA, the CDR3 is TGTGCCAGCGGTGGTACAGCTAACACTGAAGCTTTCTTT. It yields the protein CASGGTANTEAFF. The chain has TRBV2 and TRBJ1-1; D uncertain. The CDR3 has 13 residues. Trimming took 8 bases from V and 2 from J, leaving 12 bases between them. Per germline, CDR1 SNHLY and CDR2 FYNNEI.

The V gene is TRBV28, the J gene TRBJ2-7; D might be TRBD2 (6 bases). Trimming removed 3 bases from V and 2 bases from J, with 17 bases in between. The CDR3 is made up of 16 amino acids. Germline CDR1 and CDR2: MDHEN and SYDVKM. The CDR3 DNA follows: TGTGCCAGCAGTTTCGGCGGGGTAGACCCCACCTACGAGCAGTACTTC. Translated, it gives CASSFGGVDPTYEQYF. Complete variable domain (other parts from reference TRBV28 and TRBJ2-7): DVKVTQSSRYLVKRTGEKVFLECVQDMDHENMFWYRQDPGLGLRLIYFSYDVKMKEKGDIPEGYSVSREKKERFSLILESASTNQTSMYLCASSFGGVDPTYEQYFGPGTRLTVT.

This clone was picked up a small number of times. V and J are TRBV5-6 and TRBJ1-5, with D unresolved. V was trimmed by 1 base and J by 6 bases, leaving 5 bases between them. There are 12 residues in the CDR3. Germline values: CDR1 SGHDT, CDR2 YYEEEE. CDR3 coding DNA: TGTGCCAGCAGCTTGACGGGTCAGCCCCAGCATTTT. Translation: CASSLTGQPQHF.

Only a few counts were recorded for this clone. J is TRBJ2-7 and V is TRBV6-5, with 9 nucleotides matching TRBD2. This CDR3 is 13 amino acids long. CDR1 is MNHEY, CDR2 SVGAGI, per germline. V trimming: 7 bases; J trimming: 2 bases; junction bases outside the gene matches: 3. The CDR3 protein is CASKTSGPYEQYF. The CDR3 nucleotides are TGTGCCAGCAAGACTAGCGGACCCTACGAGCAGTACTTC.

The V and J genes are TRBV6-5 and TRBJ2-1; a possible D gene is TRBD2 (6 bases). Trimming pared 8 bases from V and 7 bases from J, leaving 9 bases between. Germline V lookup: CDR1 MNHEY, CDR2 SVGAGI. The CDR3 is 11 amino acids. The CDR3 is CASGSGNEQFF. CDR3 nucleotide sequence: TGTGCCAGCGGGAGCGGGAATGAGCAGTTCTTC.

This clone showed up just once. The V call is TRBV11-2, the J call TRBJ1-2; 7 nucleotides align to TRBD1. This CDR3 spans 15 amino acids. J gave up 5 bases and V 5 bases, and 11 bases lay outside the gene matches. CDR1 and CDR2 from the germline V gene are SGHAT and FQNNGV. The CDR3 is CASSPQGGARYGYTF. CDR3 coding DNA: TGTGCCAGCAGCCCTCAGGGGGGCGCGAGGTATGGCTACACCTTC.

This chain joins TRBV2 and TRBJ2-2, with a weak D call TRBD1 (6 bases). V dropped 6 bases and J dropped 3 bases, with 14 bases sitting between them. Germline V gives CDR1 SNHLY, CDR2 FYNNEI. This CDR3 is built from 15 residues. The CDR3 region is CASREDSQDTGELFF. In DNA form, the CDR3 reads TGTGCCAGCAGAGAGGACAGTCAGGACACCGGGGAGCTGTTTTTT.

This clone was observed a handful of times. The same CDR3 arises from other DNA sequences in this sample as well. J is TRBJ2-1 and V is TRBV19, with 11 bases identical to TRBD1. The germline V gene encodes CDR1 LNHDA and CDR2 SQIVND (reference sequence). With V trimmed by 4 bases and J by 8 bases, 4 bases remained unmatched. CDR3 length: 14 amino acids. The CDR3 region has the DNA TGTGCCAGTAGTACGGGACAGGGGGGAGATGAGCAGTTCTTC. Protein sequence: CASSTGQGGDEQFF.

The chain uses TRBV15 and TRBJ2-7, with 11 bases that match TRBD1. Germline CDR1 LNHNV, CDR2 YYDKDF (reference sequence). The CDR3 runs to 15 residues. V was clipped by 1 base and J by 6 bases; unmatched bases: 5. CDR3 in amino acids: CATSRGRTGGAEQYF. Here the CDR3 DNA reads TGTGCCACCAGCAGAGGTCGGACAGGGGGCGCCGAGCAGTACTTC.